The clone carrying this T cell receptor (beta chain) was seen a few times. Its antigen is undetermined. The data were taken from a study of response to subunit inactivated influenza vaccine. TCRdb independently ran MiXCR on the RT-PCR reads; one entry per CDR3 protein. The table includes 650,000 to 700,000 distinct CDR3 sequences, 15% to 18% detected once. General observations from the study: A suggestion made by the authors is that each seasonal influenza vaccination recruits few new T cells.

In germline, CDR1 is DFQATT, CDR2 SNEGSKA (reference sequence). The V gene lost 3 bases and the J gene lost 2 bases, with 23 bases spanning the gap. The CDR3 consists of 17 residues. This chain links TRBV20-1 with TRBJ2-7; D call uncertain. This TCR came from a man between 45 and 60 years old who received an inactivated influenza vaccine. The specimen was PBMCs from blood, collected 11 to 12 days after vaccination. Here the CDR3 reads CSARVRTAVHRTYEQYF. In DNA form, the CDR3 reads TGCAGTGCTAGGGTCCGGACGGCGGTACATAGAACCTACGAGCAGTACTTC.